The source of this T cell receptor (beta chain) is a study of shared clonotypes between healthy human individuals. Study in general: There were three CD4 naive, three CD4 memory, two CD8 naive and one CD8 memory plates per donor. Study-level results: Sampling covered nothing but blood. Tissue TCR repertoires likely differ from those found in blood. A generally larger estimated richness was seen in naive subsets than in memory subsets. A reduction in generation probabilities was seen for non-shared clonotypes relative to those shared by all four donors.

Remarks on this clone: Its cognate antigen is unknown.

The table came from immunoSEQ multiplex PCR; TCRdb's copy has only in-frame clones and leaves some out. Of some 2,100,000 clones listed, more than 85% were seen once; the top ten hold roughly 1.8%. CD45RO-negative, CCR7-positively selected cells formed the naive CD8 fraction, excluding terminally differentiated effector memory CD45RA+ cells. The germline gives CDR1 MNHNY, CDR2 SVGAGI (reference sequence). This CDR3 is built from 16 residues. Trimming left V 2 bases short and J 0 bases short, with 14 bases between. The V and J genes are TRBV6-6 and TRBJ2-7, with D perhaps matching TRBD2 (6 bases). The sequencing sample was made of naive CD8+ T cells from PBMCs. The origin of this receptor is a man aged 18-30 years in good health. Some clones in this sample may be carry-over from other donors' samples. The CDR3 region is CASSYGDFVGSYEQYF. CDR3 nucleotide sequence: TGTGCCAGCAGTTACGGGGACTTCGTGGGCTCCTACGAGCAGTACTTC.